This is a list of T cell receptor beta chains from one sample in a study of blood T cell repertoires in COVID-19. Produced via immunoSEQ multiplex PCR; TCRdb's table is partial and in-frame only. There are some 180,000 clones in the sample; more than 75% occur only once, and 6% lies in the top ten. Input material: peripheral blood. The receptors here all came from a middle-aged man with active or convalescent COVID-19. The CDR3 runs from the conserved cysteine through the conserved F or W. A D gene is named only where the DNA matches it firmly. Not all rows give a size; the values are once, few, many and, for expanded clones, a class.

cdr3_length j_call v_call clone_size d_call cdr3_aa cdr3_nt
14 TRBJ1-3 TRBV7-2 NA NA CASSLGPAGNTIYF TGTGCCAGCAGCTTAGGTCCGGCTGGAAACACCATATATTTT
11 TRBJ2-7 TRBV6-5 NA NA CATTSGIGQYF TGTGCCACCACGTCAGGGATCGGGCAGTACTTC
14 TRBJ1-1 TRBV28 NA NA CASSFGGPNTEAFF TGTGCCAGCAGTTTCGGAGGACCGAACACTGAAGCTTTCTTT
13 TRBJ2-1 TRBV5-1 NA NA CASSLAVYNEQFF TGCGCCAGCAGCTTGGCTGTTTACAATGAGCAGTTCTTC
13 TRBJ2-3 TRBV3-1/TRBV3-2 NA NA CASSTLLRDTQYF TGTGCCAGCAGCACTCTCCTACGGGATACGCAGTATTTT
13 TRBJ1-2 TRBV7-9 NA TRBD1 CASSPRQGRSYTF TGTGCCAGCAGCCCTCGACAGGGGAGGAGCTACACCTTC
13 TRBJ2-7 TRBV4-1 NA NA CASSQDRTYEQYF TGCGCCAGCAGCCAAGACAGAACCTACGAGCAGTACTTC
15 TRBJ2-3 TRBV19 NA TRBD2 CASNVNSGRADTQYF TGTGCCAGTAACGTTAATAGCGGGAGGGCAGATACGCAGTATTTT
13 TRBJ2-7 TRBV28 NA TRBD2 CASRREGSYEQYF TGTGCCAGTCGGAGGGAGGGCTCCTACGAGCAGTACTTC
14 TRBJ1-3 TRBV28 NA NA CASKVFRGVNTIYF TGTGCCAGCAAGGTCTTTAGGGGCGTAAACACCATATATTTT
12 TRBJ2-5 TRBV24-1 NA TRBD1 CATSDVQGGQYF TGTGCCACCAGTGACGTACAGGGGGGCCAGTACTTC
13 TRBJ2-5 TRBV10-3 NA NA CAISGQGVETQYF TGTGCCATCAGTGGGCAGGGCGTAGAGACCCAGTACTTC
14 TRBJ1-1 TRBV11-1 NA NA CASSLVLGGAEAFF TGTGCCAGCAGCTTAGTTCTCGGGGGGGCTGAAGCTTTCTTT
15 TRBJ2-3 TRBV28 few NA CASSLQGLSTDTQYF TGTGCCAGCAGCCTGCAGGGGCTGAGCACAGATACGCAGTATTTT
18 TRBJ2-2 TRBV9 NA TRBD2 CASSTHPRGVGGTGELFF TGTGCCAGCAGCACCCACCCGCGGGGGGTTGGCGGCACCGGGGAGCTGTTTTTT
15 TRBJ2-7 TRBV28 NA NA CASSPDSLGSYEQYF TGTGCCAGCAGCCCAGACAGTTTGGGATCCTACGAGCAGTACTTC
18 TRBJ2-3 TRBV4-2 NA NA CASSQDPSPGLTTDTQYF TGTGCCAGCAGCCAAGACCCCTCGCCAGGGCTTACAACAGATACGCAGTATTTT
15 TRBJ1-3 TRBV9 once TRBD1 CASSAQGASGNTIYF TGTGCCAGCAGCGCCCAGGGGGCTAGTGGAAACACCATATATTTT
15 TRBJ2-5 TRBV29-1 NA TRBD2 CSGTSGTSIGETQYF TGCAGCGGTACTTCCGGGACTAGCATAGGGGAGACCCAGTACTTC
13 TRBJ1-2 TRBV7-8 NA NA CASSREFRSGYTF TGTGCCAGCAGCCGCGAATTCAGATCGGGCTACACCTTC
17 TRBJ1-6 TRBV5-8 NA NA CASSLFGRGTTSSPLHF TGTGCCAGCAGCTTGTTTGGTAGGGGAACCACGAGTTCACCCCTCCACTTT
16 TRBJ1-2 TRBV2 NA TRBD1 CASIPRPTGVVYGYTF TGTGCCAGCATCCCTAGGCCTACAGGGGTGGTCTATGGCTACACCTTC
14 TRBJ1-4 TRBV7-9 few TRBD1 CASSTGTGDEKLFF TGTGCCAGCAGCACCGGGACAGGGGACGAAAAACTGTTTTTT
12 TRBJ1-5 TRBV29-1 NA NA CSAAGRNQPQHF TGCAGCGCAGCGGGACGAAATCAGCCCCAGCATTTT
16 TRBJ2-1 TRBV27 NA NA CASSLYFISGYNEQFF TGTGCCAGCAGTTTGTATTTTATTTCGGGGTACAATGAGCAGTTCTTC
15 TRBJ1-1 TRBV12-5 few TRBD1 CASGSGGQGYTEAFF TGTGCTAGTGGTTCCGGCGGACAGGGCTACACTGAAGCTTTCTTT
14 TRBJ1-1 TRBV6-4 NA NA CASSDSAFNTEAFF TGTGCCAGCAGTGACTCGGCCTTCAACACTGAAGCTTTCTTT
16 TRBJ1-2 TRBV7-6 NA NA CASSLGIGQGSSGYTF TGTGCCAGCAGCTTAGGTATAGGCCAGGGTTCATCCGGCTACACCTTC
16 TRBJ1-5 TRBV10-3 NA NA CAISESAGFFDQPQHF TGTGCCATCAGTGAGTCGGCAGGATTTTTCGATCAGCCCCAGCATTTT
16 TRBJ2-1 TRBV5-4 few TRBD2 CASSQGSGGGINEQFF TGTGCCAGCAGCCAAGGTAGCGGGGGGGGAATAAATGAGCAGTTCTTC
15 TRBJ1-2 TRBV28 NA NA CASSLGTTRNYGYTF TGTGCCAGCAGTCTTGGGACAACCCGTAACTATGGCTACACCTTC